This paragraph reports one T cell receptor beta chain. Trimming stripped 3 bases from V and 4 bases from J, with 12 bases between. Germline V gene data show CDR1 as MDHEN and CDR2 as SYDVKM. The CDR3 extends over 15 amino acids. The data originate from a study of shared T cell receptors in the human thymus. Profiled with immunoSEQ multiplex PCR; TCRdb holds only in-frame clones, not every one. The sample shows approximately 760,000 clones, around 85% of them seen only once. The sample was also linked to a second study, of human thymus T cells. According to that study: Finnish infants who were healthy and having corrective surgery for congenital heart defects made up the donors. The study used thymus tissue resected during corrective heart surgery. Gene usage (both V and J) appeared biased in thymic and blood repertoires. There were highly overlapping thymic repertoires among unrelated individuals, as related research reported.

The material sequenced was thymocytes. The sequence came from a girl under three years old with a congenital heart defect. The chain employs TRBV28 and TRBJ2-2, with a possible D match to TRBD1 (6 bases). For the CDR3, the DNA is TGTGCCAGCAGTTTGGCCAGGGGATTCACCGGGGAGCTGTTTTTT. Translating gives CASSLARGFTGELFF.